This T cell receptor beta chain was recovered during a study of T cell changes during pregnancy in multiple sclerosis. The repertoire was sequenced with immunoSEQ multiplex PCR; TCRdb's copy has only in-frame clones and lacks some. The repertoire has around 95,000 clones, about 90% of them found once; the top ten carry 2% to 3%. V was trimmed by 2 bases and J by 7 bases, leaving 8 bases between them. There are 12 residues in the CDR3. Germline values: CDR1 SEHNR, CDR2 FQNEAQ (reference sequence). The V gene is TRBV7-9, the J gene TRBJ1-2, with no clear D. The sample consisted of peripheral blood, taken after pregnancy. This TCR was recovered from a female donor in good health, enrolled as a control in a pregnancy study. The CDR3 loop is CASSLLYSGYTF. The CDR3 nucleotides are TGTGCCAGCAGCTTACTCTACAGTGGCTACACCTTC.